This T cell receptor beta chain stems from a study of graft-versus-host responses after intestinal transplantation (dated by TCRdb to the early 2020s). Notes on the research overall: The transplants that recipients received were multivisceral, liver-intestinal, or isolated intestinal. All recipients received anti-thymocyte globulin induction followed by maintenance tacrolimus and steroids for two to four years. Graft-versus-host and host-versus-graft alloreactive T cell clones were tracked in the graft, circulation and bone marrow after intestinal transplantation using bulk TCR-beta CDR3 sequencing. To identify alloreactive clones, pre-transplant mixed lymphocyte reaction products were sequenced and then compared with unstimulated pre-transplant donor and recipient T cells. A cohort of 24 intestinal transplant recipients, including one retransplant, was enrolled, and a few patients lacking pretransplant specimens were excluded. Donor T cell macrochimerism was defined as a peak of at least 4% donor T cells among recipient peripheral blood mononuclear cells. Instead of going to the commercial service, samples from a few later patients were sequenced in-house on an Illumina MiSeq and processed with MiXCR.

Dithiothreitol, EDTA incubations and collagenase D digestion were used to isolate intraepithelial and lamina propria lymphocytes from graft specimens. Bulk TCR-beta sequencing was performed on serial intestinal graft biopsy specimens collected as late as 600 days after transplant. Beyond this particular receptor, the publication reports: GvH clones were detected in recipient bone marrow, and some of these GvH clones were observed earlier in ileal mucosa or blood, consistent with an intestinal mucosal origin. Peak levels of circulating GvH clones were associated with declines in HvG clones early after transplant. Patients with donor T cell macrochimerism had high GvH to HvG T cell clonal ratios in their allografts. The relatively low number and heterogeneity of intestinal transplant patients limited the conclusions.

Receptor amplification or capture employed the immunoSEQ multiplex PCR assay. High-throughput TCR-beta CDR3 sequencing of genomic DNA from most patients was performed by Adaptive Biotechnologies. The study's own analysis went as follows. TCR sequencing data were retrieved from Adaptive's ImmunoSEQ software for around 18 patients, whereas a few other patients were processed with MiXCR and VDJtools. CDR3 nucleotide sequences shared between donor and recipient were removed because their origin could not be assigned. At least 2-fold expansion over unstimulated cells and a minimum CFSE-low frequency of 0.002% (template counts) or 0.001% (read counts) were required for clones to be classified as alloreactive. A clone was considered mappable if detected in the sequenced pre-transplant spleen, lymph node, or MLR CFSE-low populations of the donor or recipient. The cumulative frequency of alloreactive clones was calculated as a percentage of all sequences, weighted by copy number. TCRdb retrieved this table from immuneACCESS and kept in-frame rearrangements only. Not all clones are present; in checked studies, unresolved V genes account for under half, and no reason is known for the remainder. For V, J and clone size, that table is used; D and trimming come from the DNA. The table for this sample lists 15,000 to 20,000 clones; 80% of them were counted only once. Around a sixth of the sample rests with the top ten.

Points on this clone: Its antigen specificity is not known. No much larger clonotype is one base removed from it; base qualities were not supplied.

The starting material was ileum tissue, obtained about 15 weeks after intestinal transplant. The clonotype originates from a human patient who received an intestinal transplant, so some T cells may come from the graft donor.

In nucleotides, the sequence is TGTGCCAGCAGTTACTCTTTCTCCGATGGCTACACCTTC. Translation gives CASSYSFSDGYTF. The chain is assembled from TRBV6-5 and TRBJ1-2; the D gene identity is not certain. Counted from cysteine to phenylalanine, this CDR3 has 13 amino acids. The only DNA kept is the CDR3, 39 bases in frame from the first base. Deletion took 0 bases off V and 6 bases off J, with a span of 8 bases between the germline ends. CDR1 and CDR2, looked up from the germline V gene, are MNHEY and SVGAGI.